A selection of T cell receptor beta chains follows, all from one sample in a study of T cells in Graves' hyperthyroidism and ophthalmopathy. Via MiXCR, TCRdb re-called the multiplex PCR reads, giving one row per CDR3 protein. The profile shows around 540,000 distinct CDR3 sequences, more than 15% of them singletons. Sequencing used blood. Receptor source: a woman aged 25 to 39 with Graves' ophthalmopathy. CDR3s include the opening cysteine and the closing phenylalanine or tryptophan. D genes are given only for firm matches. Clone size, where shown, is once, few, many, or a class for clones that have expanded.

clone size: many
D gene: .
J gene: TRBJ1-1
V gene: TRBV4-2
CDR3 DNA: TGTGCCAGCAGCCAAGATCTGAGCAGGGTCACTGAAGCTTTCTTT
CDR3 protein: CASSQDLSRVTEAFF

clone size: many
D gene: TRBD1
J gene: TRBJ2-7
V gene: TRBV6-2/TRBV6-3
CDR3 DNA: TGTGCCAGCAGTTCCCGGGACAGTTCCACCTACGAGCAGTACTTC
CDR3 protein: CASSSRDSSTYEQYF

clone size: .
D gene: .
J gene: TRBJ2-5
V gene: TRBV28
CDR3 DNA: TGTGCCAGCATGGATTATTCTTACGAGACCCAGTACTTC
CDR3 protein: CASMDYSYETQYF

clone size: few
D gene: .
J gene: TRBJ2-4
V gene: TRBV4-3
CDR3 DNA: TGCGCCAGCAGCCAAGATCGAGGGGCGGCCATTCAGTACTTC
CDR3 protein: CASSQDRGAAIQYF

clone size: many
D gene: TRBD2
J gene: TRBJ2-7
V gene: TRBV4-3
CDR3 DNA: TGCGCCAGCAGCCGGAATATACTAGCGGAAACACCTTACGAGCAGTACTTC
CDR3 protein: CASSRNILAETPYEQYF

clone size: many
D gene: TRBD2
J gene: TRBJ2-5
V gene: TRBV6-1
CDR3 DNA: TGTGCCAGCAGTGAGACTAGCGGAGTTGGGGAGACCCAGTACTTC
CDR3 protein: CASSETSGVGETQYF

clone size: .
D gene: TRBD1
J gene: TRBJ2-1
V gene: TRBV12-3/TRBV12-4
CDR3 DNA: TGTGCCAGCTTCTCCGGGACAGCCTACAATGAGCAGTTCTTC
CDR3 protein: CASFSGTAYNEQFF

clone size: .
D gene: TRBD2
J gene: TRBJ2-5
V gene: TRBV7-2
CDR3 DNA: TGTGCCAGCAGCCTAAGACTAGCGGCTACTCAAGAGACCCAGTACTTC
CDR3 protein: CASSLRLAATQETQYF

clone size: few
D gene: .
J gene: TRBJ2-7
V gene: TRBV5-6
CDR3 DNA: TGTGCCAGCAGCCTGACTGGGATTCGTGGCGAGCAGTACTTC
CDR3 protein: CASSLTGIRGEQYF

clone size: many
D gene: .
J gene: TRBJ1-1
V gene: TRBV30
CDR3 DNA: TGTGCCTGGGGGGGTCGCGCGAACACTGAAGCTTTCTTT
CDR3 protein: CAWGGRANTEAFF

clone size: many
D gene: TRBD1
J gene: TRBJ2-3
V gene: TRBV20-1
CDR3 DNA: TGCAGTGCGCGGACAGGGGGTGATACGCAGTATTTT
CDR3 protein: CSARTGGDTQYF

clone size: many
D gene: .
J gene: TRBJ2-7
V gene: TRBV12-3/TRBV12-4
CDR3 DNA: TGTGCCAGCAGTTTTACCCAAGGGTACAACGAGCAGTACTTC
CDR3 protein: CASSFTQGYNEQYF

clone size: few
D gene: .
J gene: TRBJ2-1
V gene: TRBV20-1
CDR3 DNA: TGCAGTGCTAGTTCGGGCCAAACCTACAATGAGCAGTTCTTC
CDR3 protein: CSASSGQTYNEQFF

clone size: .
D gene: TRBD2
J gene: TRBJ2-1
V gene: TRBV2
CDR3 DNA: TGTGCCACCCAGAGGACTAGCGTTAACAATGAGCAGTTCTTC
CDR3 protein: CATQRTSVNNEQFF

clone size: many
D gene: TRBD2
J gene: TRBJ2-1
V gene: TRBV11-2
CDR3 DNA: TGTGCCAGCAGCTTGATATCAGCGGGAGACAATGAGCAGTTCTTC
CDR3 protein: CASSLISAGDNEQFF

clone size: many
D gene: .
J gene: TRBJ1-6
V gene: TRBV7-7
CDR3 DNA: TGTGCCAGCAGCCAACAGGAGAATTCACCCCTCCACTTT
CDR3 protein: CASSQQENSPLHF

clone size: many
D gene: .
J gene: TRBJ1-5
V gene: TRBV3-1
CDR3 DNA: TGTGCCAGCAGCCAAGATATGGAGAATAATCAGCCCCAGCATTTT
CDR3 protein: CASSQDMENNQPQHF

clone size: many
D gene: .
J gene: TRBJ1-4
V gene: TRBV2
CDR3 DNA: TGTGCCAGTTCCTGGGGGGCAGGAGGGCTTGGAACACGGGAGGAAAAACTGTTTTTT
CDR3 protein: CASSWGAGGLGTREEKLFF

clone size: many
D gene: TRBD2
J gene: TRBJ2-7
V gene: TRBV3-1
CDR3 DNA: TGTGCCAGCAGCCTCCGGGAGGGCCCCGAGCAGTACTTC
CDR3 protein: CASSLREGPEQYF

clone size: many
D gene: .
J gene: TRBJ2-7
V gene: TRBV11-2
CDR3 DNA: TGTGCCAGCAGCTTAGAGCCGGGCCGCTCCTACGAGCAGTACTTC
CDR3 protein: CASSLEPGRSYEQYF

clone size: few
D gene: .
J gene: TRBJ2-3
V gene: TRBV5-1
CDR3 DNA: TGCGCCAGCAGCTTGTCGCCCCTTCGGCGGTTCACAGATACGCAGTATTTT
CDR3 protein: CASSLSPLRRFTDTQYF

clone size: .
D gene: TRBD1
J gene: TRBJ1-5
V gene: TRBV19
CDR3 DNA: TGTGCCAGTAGTCACAGGGGGGGGTTCAATCAGCCCCAGCATTTT
CDR3 protein: CASSHRGGFNQPQHF

clone size: few
D gene: .
J gene: TRBJ2-5
V gene: TRBV7-9
CDR3 DNA: TGTGCCAGCAGCTCCCTTTTTCCTCCCCAAGAGACCCAGTACTTC
CDR3 protein: CASSSLFPPQETQYF

clone size: many
D gene: .
J gene: TRBJ2-5
V gene: TRBV20-1
CDR3 DNA: TGCAGTGCTAGAGGGAGGCAGGGGAACGGAGAAGAGACCCAGTACTTC
CDR3 protein: CSARGRQGNGEETQYF

clone size: many
D gene: TRBD2
J gene: TRBJ2-1
V gene: TRBV10-3
CDR3 DNA: TGTGCCATCAGTGACCAGAGAACGGGACTAGCGGGATTCCAAGTCGGGCGGCATTACAATGAGCAGTTCTTC
CDR3 protein: CAISDQRTGLAGFQVGRHYNEQFF

clone size: few
D gene: TRBD2
J gene: TRBJ2-1
V gene: TRBV6-6
CDR3 DNA: TGTGCCAGCAGTTACTCGAGAGTTCAGCGGGAACCCTACAATGAGCAGTTCTTC
CDR3 protein: CASSYSRVQREPYNEQFF

clone size: .
D gene: .
J gene: TRBJ2-7
V gene: TRBV28
CDR3 DNA: TGTGCCAGCAGCATGACAGGGACTCGGTCCTACGAGCAGTACTTC
CDR3 protein: CASSMTGTRSYEQYF

clone size: .
D gene: .
J gene: TRBJ2-7
V gene: TRBV2
CDR3 DNA: TGTGCCAGCAACAGACGGGGATCCTACGAGCAGTACTTC
CDR3 protein: CASNRRGSYEQYF

clone size: .
D gene: TRBD1
J gene: TRBJ1-1
V gene: TRBV20-1
CDR3 DNA: TGCAGTGCTTGGGACGTGGGACAGGGGGGGACTGAAGCTTTCTTT
CDR3 protein: CSAWDVGQGGTEAFF

clone size: few
D gene: .
J gene: TRBJ2-3
V gene: TRBV4-3
CDR3 DNA: TGCGCCAGCAGCCAAGAGATCGGAGATACGCAGTATTTT
CDR3 protein: CASSQEIGDTQYF

clone size: few
D gene: .
J gene: TRBJ2-5
V gene: TRBV15
CDR3 DNA: TGTGCCACCAGCAACGAGACTACTCAAGAGACCCAGTACTTC
CDR3 protein: CATSNETTQETQYF

clone size: few
D gene: .
J gene: TRBJ2-2
V gene: TRBV28
CDR3 DNA: TGTGCCATCCAGCCACTGCCGGGACGGACGAACACCGGGGAGCTGTTTTTT
CDR3 protein: CAIQPLPGRTNTGELFF

clone size: many
D gene: .
J gene: TRBJ2-3
V gene: TRBV28
CDR3 DNA: TGTGCCAGCGGGAGTCCCACAGATACGCAGTATTTT
CDR3 protein: CASGSPTDTQYF